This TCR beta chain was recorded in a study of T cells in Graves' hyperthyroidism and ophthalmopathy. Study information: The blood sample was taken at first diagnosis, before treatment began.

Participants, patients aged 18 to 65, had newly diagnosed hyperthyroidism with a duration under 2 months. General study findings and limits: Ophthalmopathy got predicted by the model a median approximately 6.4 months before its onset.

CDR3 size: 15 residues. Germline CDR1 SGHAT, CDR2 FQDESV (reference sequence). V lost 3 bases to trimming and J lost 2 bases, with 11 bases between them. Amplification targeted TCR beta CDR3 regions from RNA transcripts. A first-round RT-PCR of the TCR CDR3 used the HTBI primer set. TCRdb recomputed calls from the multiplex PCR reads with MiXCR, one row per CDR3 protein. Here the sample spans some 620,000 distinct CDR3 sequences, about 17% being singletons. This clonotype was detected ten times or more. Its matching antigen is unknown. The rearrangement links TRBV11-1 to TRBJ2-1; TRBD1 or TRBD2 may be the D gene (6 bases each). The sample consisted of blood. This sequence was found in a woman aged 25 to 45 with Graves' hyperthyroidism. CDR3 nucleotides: TGTGCCAGCAGCTTGGAGGGGGTTCCCTACAATGAGCAGTTCTTC. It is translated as CASSLEGVPYNEQFF.